These 15 T cell receptor beta chains were all obtained from the same sample, sequenced in a study of blood T cell repertoires in COVID-19. Using immunoSEQ multiplex PCR, the repertoire was profiled, and TCRdb retains in-frame clones only, with some absent. The table includes some 400,000 clones, approximately 90% detected once. The sequencing sample was made of PBMCs or T cells enriched from blood (not recorded which). All receptors come from a man in his thirties or forties who had recovered from COVID-19.

J is TRBJ1-1 and V is TRBV18; D ambiguous. The germline CDR1 and CDR2 sequences are KGHSH and LQKENI. Trimming shortened V by 6 bases and J by 0 bases, and 14 bases separated the two germline ends. This CDR3 is built from 15 residues. This CDR3 reads CASSQQADMNTEAFF. The CDR3 DNA is TGTGCCAGCTCCCAGCAGGCCGACATGAACACTGAAGCTTTCTTT.

The chain has TRBV30 and TRBJ1-4, with D maybe TRBD1 (5 bases). CDR3 length: 13 amino acids. Trimming pared 2 bases from V and 8 bases from J, leaving 12 bases between. CDR1 is GTSNPN and CDR2 is SVGIG in the germline V gene (reference sequence). CDR3 region: CAWSRSYREKLFF. The CDR3 DNA sequence: TGTGCCTGGAGTAGGTCCTACAGGGAAAAACTGTTTTTT.

CDR3 DNA: TGTGCCAGTAGTATGCGAAGCGGGAGGGGAGAGACCCAGTACTTC. It codes for CASSMRSGRGETQYF. The rearrangement uses TRBV19 and TRBJ2-5; 10 bases are shared with TRBD2. The CDR3 extends over 15 amino acids. Germline V gives CDR1 LNHDA, CDR2 SQIVND (reference sequence). J lost 4 bases, V lost 3 bases, and 5 bases had no gene match.

The chain joins TRBV7-6 to TRBJ2-5; D is ambiguous. V was pared by 1 base and J by 0 bases, with 6 bases between. The CDR3 runs to 14 residues. CDR1 and CDR2 (germline): SGHVS, FNYEAQ. The CDR3 DNA is TGTGCCAGCAGCTTAGATAGAGACCAAGAGACCCAGTACTTC. Translated, it gives CASSLDRDQETQYF.

V is TRBV7-2 and J is TRBJ1-2; 7 bases are shared with TRBD1. There are 14 residues in the CDR3. V lost 1 base and J lost 8; bases outside the gene matches: 7. Germline V gives CDR1 SGHTA, CDR2 FQGNSA. In DNA form, the CDR3 reads TGTGCCAGCAGCTTAGGGACAGGCCGAAACGGCTACACCTTC. As protein: CASSLGTGRNGYTF.

This sequence joins TRBV4-1 and TRBJ2-7, with D possibly TRBD2 on 6 matching bases. Germline values: CDR1 MGHRA, CDR2 YSYEKL. V was pared by 0 bases and J by 7 bases, with 13 bases between. This CDR3 has 14 residues. CDR3 in amino acids: CASSQDGGFREQYF. As DNA, the CDR3 is TGCGCCAGCAGCCAAGATGGGGGGTTTCGGGAGCAGTACTTC.

In its sample, this clone was seen a few times. The same CDR3 is also encoded by other DNA sequences in this sample. This rearrangement joins TRBV29-1 to TRBJ1-1; the D gene is possibly TRBD1 (6 bases). There are 13 residues in the CDR3. Germline-derived CDR1 and CDR2 are SQVTM and ANQGSEA. V lost 1 base and J 4 bases, leaving 10 bases between the germline ends. Here the CDR3 reads CSVEGQGGTEAFF. The CDR3 coding sequence is TGCAGCGTTGAAGGCCAAGGGGGCACTGAAGCTTTCTTT.

Notes on this clone: Additional DNA sequences in this sample encode the identical CDR3. The rearrangement joins TRBV9 to TRBJ1-2, with 11 nucleotides matching TRBD1. CDR1 is SGDLS, CDR2 YYNGEE, per germline. V gave up 4 bases and J gave up 8 bases; unmatched junction bases: 4. This CDR3 contains 13 residues. Here the CDR3 reads CASSPGTGGGYTF. The CDR3 DNA follows: TGTGCCAGCAGCCCCGGGACAGGGGGAGGCTACACCTTC.

V gene TRBV18 combines with J gene TRBJ2-6, with D unclear. Deletions cut 6 bases from V and 0 bases from J, with 9 bases between. Germline loops: CDR1 KGHSH, CDR2 LQKENI. This CDR3 comprises 15 residues. The CDR3 region has the DNA TGTGCCAGCTCTTCTGACATCTCTGGGGCCAACGTCCTGACTTTC. Its protein product is CASSSDISGANVLTF. The entire variable domain, with the rest obtained from reference TRBV18 and TRBJ2-6, is as follows: NAGVMQNPRHLVRRRGQEARLRCSPMKGHSHVYWYRQLPEEGLKFMVYLQKENIIDESGMPKERFSAEFPKEGPSILRIQQVVRGDSAAYFCASSSDISGANVLTFGAGSRLTVL.

The chain uses TRBV16 and TRBJ1-1; possibly TRBD1 for D (6 bases). Germline V gene lookup returns CDR1 KGHSY and CDR2 FQNENV. CDR3 length: 15 amino acids. V lost 0 bases and J 2 bases, leaving 10 bases between the germline ends. In DNA form, the CDR3 reads TGTGCCAGCAGCCAATCTCCAGGGGCTAACACTGAAGCTTTCTTT. The encoded protein is CASSQSPGANTEAFF.

This chain uses TRBV10-1 with TRBJ2-7; D gene unclear. V shed 1 base and J shed 3 bases, with 13 bases lying between them. The CDR3 sequence is 15 residues long. Looked up from germline, CDR1 is WNHNN and CDR2 is SYGVQD (reference sequence). Here the CDR3 reads CASSEYRLSGYEQYF. The DNA for the CDR3 is TGCGCCAGCAGTGAGTATAGGCTTTCAGGCTACGAGCAGTACTTC.

This chain joins TRBV5-5 and TRBJ2-1; 9 nucleotides match TRBD2. The CDR3 loop spans 15 amino acids. V lost 2 bases to trimming and J lost 3 bases; unmatched junction nucleotides: 3. Germline assignment: CDR1 SGHKS and CDR2 YYEKEE (reference sequence). The CDR3 DNA follows: TGTGCCAGCAGCTTCACTAGCGGGTTCTACAATGAGCAGTTCTTC. This encodes CASSFTSGFYNEQFF.

The chain combines TRBV25-1 with TRBJ1-2, with a possible D match to TRBD1 (6 bases). Deletions cut 5 bases from V and 4 bases from J, with 8 bases between. Per the germline V gene, CDR1 is MGHDK and CDR2 is SYGVNS. CDR3 length equals 12 residues. CDR3 in amino acids: CASSRGTYGYTF. CDR3 nucleotides: TGTGCCAGCAGTAGGGGGACCTATGGCTACACCTTC.

CDR3 nucleotide sequence: TGCGCCAGCAGCTTGGTAGGGGGACAGGGGGCTGGTGAGCAGTACTTC. It specifies CASSLVGGQGAGEQYF. The rearrangement joins TRBV5-1 to TRBJ2-7; TRBD1 matches 12 bases. CDR3 length: 16 residues. Trimming removed 0 bases from V and 7 bases from J; junction bases left unmatched: 8. Germline CDR1 is SGHRS and CDR2 is YFSETQ.

The V and J genes are TRBV10-3 and TRBJ2-3, with D uncertain. Germline CDR1 is ENHRY and CDR2 is SYGVKD. Trimming left V 0 bases short and J 6 bases short, with 4 bases between. The CDR3 consists of 12 residues. The CDR3 loop reads CAISESSDTQYF. Written as DNA, the CDR3 is TGTGCCATCAGTGAGTCCTCGGATACGCAGTATTTT.